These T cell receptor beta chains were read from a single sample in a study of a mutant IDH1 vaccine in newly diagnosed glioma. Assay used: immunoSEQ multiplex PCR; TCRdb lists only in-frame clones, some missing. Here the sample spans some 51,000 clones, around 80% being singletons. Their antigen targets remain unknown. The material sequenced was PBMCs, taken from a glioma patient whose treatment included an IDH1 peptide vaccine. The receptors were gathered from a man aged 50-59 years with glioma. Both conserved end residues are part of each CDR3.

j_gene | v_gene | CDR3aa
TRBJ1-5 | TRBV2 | CASMGDGQPQHF
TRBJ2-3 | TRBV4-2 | CASSQDLRDLEYF
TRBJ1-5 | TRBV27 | CASSFPPRTGWSEPQHF
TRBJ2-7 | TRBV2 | CASRPGQALDEQYF
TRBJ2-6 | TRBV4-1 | CASSHDLGGAGANVLTF
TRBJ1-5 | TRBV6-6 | CASSRQVSNQPQHF
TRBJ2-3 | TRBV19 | CASSFSGAYSTDTQYF
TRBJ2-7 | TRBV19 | CASSPGTGSYEQYF
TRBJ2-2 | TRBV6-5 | CASSFPPTGFGELFF
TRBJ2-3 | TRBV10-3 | CAISADLTDTQYF